Shown below are 29 T cell receptor beta chains from a single sample sequenced in a study of T-cell reconstitution after alpha-beta-depleted transplantation in children. Construction of the TCRbeta library involved unique molecular identifiers. Via MiXCR, TCRdb re-called the PCR reads, giving one row per CDR3 protein. The sample holds about 230,000 distinct CDR3 sequences, approximately 12% seen once. The input for sequencing was PBMCs from the stem cell graft donor, taken from the stem cell graft. These receptor sequences come from a human donor who donated a stem cell graft to a child with acute lymphoblastic leukemia.

Many counts were recorded for this clonotype. CDR3 sequence reads: CASSFREGKGTEAFF. The CDR3 nucleotides are TGTGCCAGCAGCTTCAGGGAAGGTAAAGGCACTGAAGCTTTCTTT. J is TRBJ1-1 and V is TRBV6-5; D is perhaps TRBD1 (5 bases). Germline CDR1 MNHEY, CDR2 SVGAGI. Trimming shortened V by 6 bases and J by 4 bases, and 18 bases separated the two germline ends. The CDR3 covers 15 residues.

This clonotype was recorded at least ten times. The chain carries TRBV4-2 and TRBJ2-1; possibly TRBD2 for D (5 bases). The CDR3 sequence is 12 residues long. Trimming took 0 bases from V and 9 from J, leaving 6 bases between them. Germline CDR1 is LGHNA and CDR2 is YNFKEQ. The CDR3 DNA is TGTGCCAGCAGCCAAGATGAGGGTGAGCAGTTCTTC. It yields the protein CASSQDEGEQFF.

This clonotype was observed at least ten times. The chain combines TRBV12-3 or TRBV12-4 with TRBJ2-7; 7 nucleotides agree with TRBD2. V lost 4 bases, J lost 8 bases, and 8 bases stayed unmatched. CDR3 length: 13 residues. The CDR3: CASSSRGDLQQYF. CDR3 nucleotide sequence: TGTGCCAGCAGTTCCCGGGGGGATCTGCAGCAGTACTTC.

On this clonotype itself: The likely explanation is a read error, given a far larger clone one base away. This rearrangement joins TRBV5-5 to TRBJ1-2, with no clear D. This CDR3 contains 13 residues. V lost 4 bases, J lost 3 bases, and 10 bases lay in between. Germline loops: CDR1 SGHKS, CDR2 YYEKEE (reference sequence). This CDR3 is CASSPGPDYGYTF. The CDR3 coding sequence is TGTGCCAGCAGCCCTGGGCCAGACTATGGCTACACCTTC.

This clonotype was detected many times. CDR3 region: CASKLGDEQFF. Written as DNA, the CDR3 is TGTGCCAGCAAACTGGGGGATGAGCAGTTCTTC. The V and J genes are TRBV6-2 or TRBV6-3 and TRBJ2-1, with D perhaps TRBD1 or TRBD2 (5 bases each). There are 11 residues in the CDR3. Germline V gives CDR1 MNHEY, CDR2 SVGEGT. Trimming removed 7 bases at V and 8 bases at J, with 9 bases between.

This clonotype was picked up many times. At one end, the junction sequence differs from germline, possibly due to a read error. V and J are TRBV7-9 and TRBJ2-7; 9 positions match TRBD1. The CDR3 runs to 16 residues. Germline assignment: CDR1 SEHNR and CDR2 FQNEAQ (reference sequence). The CDR3 nucleotides are TGTGCCAGCAGTTTAGAGACAGGGGGAATCTCCTACGAGCAGTACTTC. As protein: CASSLETGGISYEQYF.

This clonotype occurred many times. This chain connects TRBV3-1 to TRBJ1-3; D is ambiguous. V was shortened by 10 bases and J by 0 bases, with 7 bases between the two germline ends. CDR3 length: 12 residues. Germline assignment: CDR1 LGHDT and CDR2 YNNKEL (reference sequence). This CDR3 is CATGPSGNTIYF. The CDR3 coding sequence is TGTGCCACAGGTCCCTCTGGAAACACCATATATTTT. Looking up the rest from reference TRBV3-1 and TRBJ1-3 gives the full variable domain: DTAVSQTPKYLVTQMGNDKSIKCEQNLGHDTMYWYKQDSKKFLKIMFSYNNKELIINETVPNRFSPKSPDKAHLNLHINSLELGDSAVYFCATGPSGNTIYFGEGSWLTVV.

Many counts were recorded for this clonotype. The genes are TRBV28 and TRBJ2-1; TRBD1 matches at 7 bases. CDR1 and CDR2 from the germline V gene are MDHEN and SYDVKM. Trimming cost V 5 bases and J 6 bases; bases outside gene matches: 7. The CDR3 is made up of 14 amino acids. CDR3 loop: CASSDLTGRNEQFF. Written as DNA, the CDR3 is TGTGCCAGCAGTGACTTGACAGGGCGCAATGAGCAGTTCTTC.

Ten or more counts support this clonotype. The J gene is TRBJ1-2, the V gene TRBV20-1, with 7 bases fitting TRBD1. CDR1 is DFQATT and CDR2 is SNEGSKA in the germline V gene (reference sequence). Trimming cost V 0 bases and J 8 bases; bases outside gene matches: 6. The CDR3 is 13 residues long. DNA of the CDR3: TGCAGTGCTAGAGATCGGCAGGGGGGCGGCTACACCTTC. Its protein product is CSARDRQGGGYTF.

Only a few counts were recorded for this clonotype. The chain uses TRBV5-1 and TRBJ2-1, with TRBD1 as a possible D gene (6 bases). Trimming stripped 0 bases from V and 10 bases from J, with 23 bases between. CDR3 size: 17 residues. Germline CDR1 SGHRS, CDR2 YFSETQ. The CDR3 reads CASSLGGHLGPYTEQFF. The DNA of the CDR3 is TGCGCCAGCAGCTTGGGGGGACATTTAGGACCCTACACCGAGCAGTTCTTC.

This clonotype was seen at least ten times. The rearrangement joins TRBV6-1 to TRBJ1-5, with D possibly being TRBD1 (5 bases). The germline gives CDR1 MNHNS, CDR2 SASEGT. This CDR3 contains 14 residues. V was trimmed by 6 bases and J by 7 bases, leaving 16 bases between them. Written as DNA, the CDR3 is TGTGCCAGCAGCCCGTCAGGGCGAGGACAGCCCCAGCATTTT. It is translated as CASSPSGRGQPQHF.

This clonotype was detected ten times or more. DNA for the CDR3: TGCGCCAGCAGCCGGACCGCTAACACCGGGGAGCTGTTTTTT. Its translation is CASSRTANTGELFF. The chain is built from TRBV5-1 and TRBJ2-2; no clear D gene. CDR1 and CDR2 (germline): SGHRS, YFSETQ. V gave up 4 bases and J gave up 2 bases, with 9 bases separating them. The CDR3 length is 14 residues.

The chain uses TRBV20-1 and TRBJ1-5; D is uncertain. Per germline, CDR1 DFQATT and CDR2 SNEGSKA (reference sequence). Trimming pared 4 bases from V and 5 bases from J, leaving 6 bases between. This CDR3 has 11 residues. Here the CDR3 DNA reads TGCAGTGCTAACGATCATCAGCCCCAGCATTTT. Amino acids: CSANDHQPQHF.

This clonotype was recorded many times. The rearrangement links TRBV29-1 to TRBJ2-1, with unresolved D. CDR3 length: 12 amino acids. Germline values: CDR1 SQVTM, CDR2 ANQGSEA. V shed 4 bases and J shed 6 bases, with 10 bases lying between them. For the CDR3, the DNA is TGCAGCGTTGGGCAGACCCTCAATGAGCAGTTCTTC. Its protein product is CSVGQTLNEQFF.

This clonotype has a count of ten or more. The rearrangement links TRBV20-1 to TRBJ2-7; the D is unclear. Looked up from germline, CDR1 is DFQATT and CDR2 is SNEGSKA (reference sequence). This CDR3 region has 13 residues. V lost 5 bases to trimming and J lost 3 bases, with 14 bases between them. CDR3 sequence reads: CSAQGSTFYEQYF. For the CDR3, the DNA is TGCAGTGCTCAAGGCAGTACCTTCTACGAGCAGTACTTC.

This clonotype appeared many times. The CDR3 here is CAINPGTGELFF. Written as DNA, the CDR3 is TGTGCCATCAATCCGGGCACCGGGGAGCTGTTTTTT. This chain links TRBV10-3 with TRBJ2-2; D is uncertain. The V and J ends lost 7 bases and 4 bases respectively, with 7 bases between them. Germline V lookup: CDR1 ENHRY, CDR2 SYGVKD. This CDR3 has 12 amino acids.

The chain uses TRBV18 and TRBJ2-5; D is perhaps TRBD2 (6 bases). CDR3 length: 14 residues. Germline assignment: CDR1 KGHSH and CDR2 LQKENI. Trimming removed 5 bases from V and 4 bases from J, with 14 bases in between. The CDR3 DNA reads TGTGCCAGCTCATCATCTGTTAGCGGAGAGACCCAGTACTTC. Encoded protein: CASSSSVSGETQYF.

About this clonotype itself: One base away lies a much larger clone, so this may be a sequencing read error. J is TRBJ1-1 and V is TRBV5-1; 7 nucleotides line up with TRBD1. This CDR3 has 15 residues. The germline CDR1 and CDR2 sequences are SGHRS and YFSETQ. Losses at the gene ends were 6 bases for V and 0 bases for J; bases not matched to a gene: 8. The CDR3 bases are TGCGCCAGCACCGATACCGGGACAGTGAACACTGAAGCTTTCTTT. Its translation: CASTDTGTVNTEAFF.

This clonotype showed up just a few times. The rearrangement joins TRBV18 to TRBJ1-1, with D possibly matching TRBD1 (5 bases). The CDR3 length is 13 residues. The V gene lost 3 bases and the J gene lost 4 bases, with 9 bases spanning the gap. Germline V lookup: CDR1 KGHSH, CDR2 LQKENI. Written as DNA, the CDR3 is TGTGCCAGCTCACCGACAGAAGCCACTGAAGCTTTCTTT. Its protein is CASSPTEATEAFF.

This clonotype was picked up one time. A read error may be the cause here, since a much bigger clone is one base away. This sequence joins TRBV27 and TRBJ2-5; the D gene is possibly TRBD2 (6 bases). The CDR3 covers 14 residues. Germline V gene lookup returns CDR1 MNHEY and CDR2 SMNVEV (reference sequence). The CDR3 is CASANRGGVETHYF. The DNA for the CDR3 is TGTGCCAGCGCAAACCGAGGAGGGGTAGAGACCCACTACTTC.

This clonotype was detected ten times or more. The V and J genes are TRBV12-3 or TRBV12-4 and TRBJ2-4; the D gene is possibly TRBD2 (5 bases). This CDR3 has 13 residues. V lost 4 bases, J lost 14 bases, and 18 bases lay in between. The CDR3 DNA sequence: TGTGCCAGCAGTTCCTTACAACTAGGCTCCGAGTACTTC. Its translation is CASSSLQLGSEYF.

In this sample, this clonotype turned up many times. V usage is TRBV7-2 and J usage is TRBJ2-7, with TRBD2 as a possible D gene (5 bases). Germline V gives CDR1 SGHTA, CDR2 FQGNSA. Deletions cut 1 base from V and 0 bases from J, with 16 bases between. This CDR3 contains 17 residues. Here the CDR3 DNA reads TGTGCCAGCAGCTTAGGGTCGGCGGGCAGAAGCTCCTACGAGCAGTACTTC. Protein product: CASSLGSAGRSSYEQYF. Variable domain in full (rest from reference TRBV7-2 and TRBJ2-7): GAGVSQSPSNKVTEKGKDVELRCDPISGHTALYWYRQSLGQGLEFLIYFQGNSAPDKSGLPSDRFSAERTGGSVSTLTIQRTQQEDSAVYLCASSLGSAGRSSYEQYFGPGTRLTVT.

The table lists this clonotype with many counts. The J gene is TRBJ2-7, the V gene TRBV21-1; the D call in the table, TRBD1, was not verified against the DNA. TRBV21-1 is listed as a pseudogene. This CDR3 has 14 amino acids. The CDR3 loop is CASFRPRRPYEQYF. CDR3 nucleotides: TGTGCCAGCTTCCGCCCTAGGAGGCCCTACGAGCAGTACTTC.

Here the CDR3 reads CASSTSGGPRTSQETQYF. The CDR3, as DNA: TGTGCCAGCAGTACTAGCGGGGGGCCCCGTACATCTCAAGAGACCCAGTACTTC. The chain has TRBV2 and TRBJ2-5, with TRBD2 matching over 12 bases. Germline loops: CDR1 SNHLY, CDR2 FYNNEI. V trimming: 5 bases; J trimming: 2 bases; junction bases outside the gene matches: 12. There are 18 residues in the CDR3.

This clonotype was counted at least ten times. CDR3 residues: CASSLMGGNYGYTF. CDR3 nucleotides: TGTGCCAGCAGCTTGATGGGAGGTAACTATGGCTACACCTTC. The chain links TRBV5-6 to TRBJ1-2; no firm D call. The CDR3 is made up of 14 amino acids. V shed 1 base and J shed 1 base, with 8 bases lying between them. Germline V CDR1 and CDR2: SGHDT, YYEEEE. The entire variable domain, with the rest obtained from reference TRBV5-6 and TRBJ1-2, is as follows: DAGVTQSPTHLIKTRGQQVTLRCSPKSGHDTVSWYQQALGQGPQFIFQYYEEEERQRGNFPDRFSGHQFPNYSSELNVNALLLGDSALYLCASSLMGGNYGYTFGSGTRLTVV.

The V and J genes are TRBV10-3 and TRBJ1-2; D perhaps matches TRBD1 (6 bases). The CDR3 spans 15 residues. The germline V gene has CDR1 ENHRY and CDR2 SYGVKD. V lost 6 bases, J lost 4 bases, and 18 bases lay in between. The CDR3 nucleotides are TGTGCCATCAGGATGAAGGGGGGCAACTCCTATGGCTACACCTTC. Translated: CAIRMKGGNSYGYTF.

This clonotype has ten or more counts. The chain couples TRBV29-1 to TRBJ1-1; D is undetermined. Looked up from germline, CDR1 is SQVTM and CDR2 is ANQGSEA. This CDR3 is 14 amino acids long. Trimming cost V 4 bases and J 1 base, with 13 bases left between them. The CDR3 reads CSVVASLGNTEAFF. Written as DNA, the CDR3 is TGCAGCGTTGTGGCCTCCTTAGGGAACACTGAAGCTTTCTTT. Full variable domain (rest looked up from reference TRBV29-1 and TRBJ1-1): SAVISQKPSRDICQRGTSLTIQCQVDSQVTMMFWYRQQPGQSLTLIATANQGSEATYESGFVIDKFPISRPNLTFSTLTVSNMSPEDSSIYLCSVVASLGNTEAFFGQGTRLTVV.

This clonotype occurred a few times. DNA for the CDR3: TGTGCCAGCAGCCAAGCGGCAGGGGGAGCCGGGGAGCTGTTTTTT. It encodes CASSQAAGGAGELFF. The genes are TRBV3-1 and TRBJ2-2; TRBD1 aligns across 7 bases. Trimming at V came to 1 base and at J to 6 bases, leaving 5 bases not matched to a gene. The CDR3 has 15 amino acids. Germline CDR1 reads LGHDT; CDR2 reads YNNKEL (reference sequence).

This clonotype was seen ten or more times. This chain connects TRBV20-1 to TRBJ2-3, with D possibly being TRBD2 (5 bases). This CDR3 is 12 amino acids long. The V and J ends lost 0 bases and 8 bases respectively, with 9 bases between them. CDR1 is DFQATT and CDR2 is SNEGSKA in the germline V gene (reference sequence). CDR3 loop: CSARDQGGTQYF. Written as DNA, the CDR3 is TGCAGTGCTAGAGATCAAGGAGGTACGCAGTATTTT.